This TCR beta chain was documented in a study of blood T cell repertoires in COVID-19. For the study at large: Specimens from acute and convalescent COVID-19 originated in the United States, Italy and Spain. PBMCs, B-cell-depleted T cells, or T cells were the source of the cDNA or gDNA that made up the material.

The protocol was immunoSEQ multiplex PCR, while the TCRdb copy is restricted to in-frame clones and leaves out a portion. The sample lists 100,000 to 150,000 clones, roughly 84% occurring once. With V trimmed by 4 bases and J by 8 bases, 6 bases remained unmatched. The CDR3 is 13 amino acids. Germline assignment: CDR1 MNHNY and CDR2 SVGAGI (reference sequence). The V gene is TRBV6-6, the J gene TRBJ1-2; 8 bases line up with TRBD1. The receptor was isolated from a woman aged 25 to 45 who had recovered from COVID-19. The sequencing input was peripheral blood. CDR3 coding DNA: TGTGCCAGCAGTTTTGGACAGGGAGGGGGCTACACCTTC. Its translation: CASSFGQGGGYTF.